Here is one T cell receptor beta chain with its context. Using immunoSEQ multiplex PCR, the repertoire was profiled, and TCRdb retains in-frame clones only, with some absent. The data show 50,000 to 55,000 clones, roughly 95% seen once. The data were obtained in a study of control samples from healthy donors and cancer patients. V dropped 7 bases and J dropped 0; count of bases not matched to a gene: 8. CDR3 length: 15 amino acids. Germline values: CDR1 MNHEY, CDR2 SVGAGI. The chain has TRBV6-5 and TRBJ2-7, with 8 nucleotides matching TRBD2. This clonotype was obtained from a man between 25 and 39 years old in good health. Sample: blood. The CDR3 region is CASTNSGGGSYEQYF. DNA of the CDR3: TGTGCCAGCACCAACTCGGGGGGGGGCTCCTACGAGCAGTACTTC.